The present T cell receptor beta chain was sequenced within a study of shared clonotypes between healthy human individuals. Germline V gene lookup returns CDR1 SGHDN and CDR2 FVKESK. The CDR3 runs to 13 residues. Trimming cost V 4 bases and J 10 bases, with 14 bases left between them. Donors comprised only Caucasian adults living in Nashville, Tennessee. Sorted-subset replicate PCRs used 200 ng DNA, approximately 30,000 T cell genomes. Only in-frame clones appear in the TCRdb table, and some are missing; sequencing was by immunoSEQ multiplex PCR. The top ten clones hold approximately 0.13% of a sample with 2 million to 2.5 million clones, around 95% of them seen once.

Input material: naive CD4+ T cells sorted from blood. Indicated subset: CD45RA+ positively selected. The chain combines TRBV14 with TRBJ2-1, with D unresolved. This receptor was taken from a man aged 18-30 years in good health. CDR3 sequence reads: CASSPQTVGEQFF. CDR3 sequence (DNA): TGTGCCAGCAGCCCCCAAACGGTGGGGGAGCAGTTCTTC.